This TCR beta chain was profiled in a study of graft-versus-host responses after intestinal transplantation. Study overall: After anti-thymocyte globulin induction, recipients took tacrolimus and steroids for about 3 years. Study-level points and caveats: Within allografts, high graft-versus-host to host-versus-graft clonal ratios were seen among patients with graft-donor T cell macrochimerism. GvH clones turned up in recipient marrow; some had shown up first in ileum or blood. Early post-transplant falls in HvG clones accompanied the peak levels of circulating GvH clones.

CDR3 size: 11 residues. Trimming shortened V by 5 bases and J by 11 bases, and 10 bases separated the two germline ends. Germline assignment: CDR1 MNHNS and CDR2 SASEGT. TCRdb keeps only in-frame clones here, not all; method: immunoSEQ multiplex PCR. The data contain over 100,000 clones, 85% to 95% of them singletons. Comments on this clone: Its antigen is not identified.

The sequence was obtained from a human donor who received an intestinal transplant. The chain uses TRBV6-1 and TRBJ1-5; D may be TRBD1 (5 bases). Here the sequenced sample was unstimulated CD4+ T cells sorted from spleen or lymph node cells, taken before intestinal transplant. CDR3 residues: CASSHGGTQHF. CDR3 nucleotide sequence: TGTGCCAGCAGTCACGGGGGGACCCAGCATTTT.